Following are 12 T cell receptor beta chains from one sample sequenced in a study of T cell repertoires in cytomegalovirus infection. TCRdb fed the reads into MiXCR, producing one record per CDR3 protein. The sample shows some 940,000 distinct CDR3 sequences, more than 25% of them seen only once. For these TCRs, the target antigens are not known. Material: cultured CD8+ T cells from PBMCs, obtained from culture after CMV antigen stimulation. Receptors originate from a human donor in good health (CMV status not recorded). Some clones in this sample may be carry-over from other donors' samples.

The chain carries TRBV5-4 and TRBJ2-1, with 9 nucleotides matching TRBD2. The CDR3 spans 14 residues. Losses at the gene ends were 4 bases for V and 7 bases for J; bases not matched to a gene: 6. Per the germline V gene, CDR1 is SGHNT and CDR2 is YYREEE (reference sequence). CDR3 nucleotides: TGTGCCAGCAGCCGGGAGCGGGGGGCGAATGAGCAGTTCTTC. Translating gives CASSRERGANEQFF.

The V and J genes are TRBV5-4 and TRBJ2-3, with TRBD2 identical over 12 bases. CDR1 and CDR2 from the germline V gene are SGHNT and YYREEE (reference sequence). The V gene end was trimmed by 5 bases and the J gene end by 4 bases; junction bases not matched to a gene: 5. CDR3 length: 15 residues. CDR3 DNA sequence: TGTGCCAGCAGATCTACTAGCGGGGGGCCAGATACGCAGTATTTT. Translation: CASRSTSGGPDTQYF.

This clonotype has only a few counts. V and J are TRBV2 and TRBJ2-1, with TRBD1 identical over 7 bases. The CDR3 is made up of 12 amino acids. V lost 7 bases, J lost 7 bases, and 4 bases stayed unmatched. Germline V lookup: CDR1 SNHLY, CDR2 FYNNEI. The CDR3 is CASIRQGNEQFF. The CDR3 bases are TGTGCCAGCATTCGACAGGGTAATGAGCAGTTCTTC.

The J gene is TRBJ2-1, the V gene TRBV7-9; 10 bases fit TRBD2. The CDR3 length is 16 residues. The germline CDR1 and CDR2 sequences are SEHNR and FQNEAQ (reference sequence). Germline trimming cut 1 base from V and 10 bases from J; bases unmatched to any gene: 10. The CDR3 DNA is TGTGCCAGCAGCTTAGGAGGTAGCGGGGGGTCTGCGGAGCAGTTCTTC. Protein: CASSLGGSGGSAEQFF.

The chain uses TRBV12-3 or TRBV12-4 and TRBJ2-7; weak D call: TRBD1 (5 bases). V lost 5 bases, J lost 0 bases, and 11 bases lay in between. The CDR3 has 14 residues. The CDR3 reads CASSPNDSSYEQYV. The CDR3 nucleotides are TGTGCCAGCAGTCCAAACGACAGCTCCTACGAGCAGTACGTC.

V gene TRBV7-6 combines with J gene TRBJ1-1; TRBD1 is a possible D gene (6 bases). Germline values: CDR1 SGHVS, CDR2 FNYEAQ. The CDR3 loop spans 16 amino acids. V was shortened by 1 base and J by 1 base, with 13 bases between the two germline ends. In DNA form, the CDR3 reads TGTGCCAGCAGCTTAGGCGGGGGCTTGGCGAACACTGAAGCTTTCTTT. Translating it yields CASSLGGGLANTEAFF.

This chain joins TRBV10-3 and TRBJ2-1, with D perhaps being TRBD1 or TRBD2 (5 bases each). Germline assignment: CDR1 ENHRY and CDR2 SYGVKD. Deletions cut 4 bases from V and 4 bases from J, with 14 bases between. The CDR3 is 15 amino acids. In nucleotides, the CDR3 is TGTGCCATCAGTGGAGACGGGGCCTATTACAATGAGCAGTTCTTC. Its translation is CAISGDGAYYNEQFF.

This chain joins TRBV6-1 and TRBJ1-2; no clear D. This CDR3 contains 8 residues. Germline CDR1 and CDR2: MNHNS and SASEGT. Trimming stripped 11 bases from V and 7 bases from J, with 5 bases between. CDR3 region: CAEGGYTF. Written as DNA, the CDR3 is TGTGCCGAGGGTGGCTACACCTTC.

The chain combines TRBV25-1 with TRBJ2-1; TRBD1 aligns across 8 bases. The CDR3 has 10 amino acids. Germline V gene lookup returns CDR1 MGHDK and CDR2 SYGVNS. After removal of 10 bases from V and 14 bases from J, the junction contained 7 bases not matched to a gene. The CDR3 loop reads CATQGAGEFF. The CDR3 region has the DNA TGTGCCACCCAGGGGGCAGGGGAGTTCTTC.

V usage is TRBV2 and J usage is TRBJ2-7; D remains unclear. Germline V gene data show CDR1 as SNHLY and CDR2 as FYNNEI. The CDR3 totals 13 residues. Trimming took 4 bases from V and 0 from J, leaving 7 bases between them. The CDR3 DNA reads TGTGCCAGCAGTGCACTCAGCTCCTACGAGCAGTACGTC. This translates into CASSALSSYEQYV.

The chain is built from TRBV7-9 and TRBJ1-6; weak D call: TRBD1 (6 bases). Between the trimmed V and J ends, which lost 5 bases and 10 bases, there was a span of 21 bases. This CDR3 is built from 16 residues. Germline V CDR1 and CDR2: SEHNR, FQNEAQ (reference sequence). CDR3 DNA sequence: TGTGCCAGCAGCCCTTGGGTGCGGGACAACCTATCACCCCTCCACTTT. It specifies CASSPWVRDNLSPLHF.

Remarks on this clonotype: A single base separates this from a much larger clone, so it may be a read error. The chain couples TRBV7-1 to TRBJ2-7; no clear D. TRBV7-1 belongs to the ORF category, with a function that is uncertain. The CDR3 is 13 residues long. Trimming left V 7 bases short and J 3 bases short, with 13 bases between. The CDR3 reads CASNLADHYEQYF. CDR3 coding DNA: TGTGCCAGCAACCTGGCAGACCACTACGAGCAGTACTTC.